The clone carrying this TCR beta chain occurred a few times. The target antigen is unknown. Trimming took 5 bases from V and 1 from J, leaving 11 bases between them. The CDR3 covers 13 residues. Per the germline V gene, CDR1 is DFQATT and CDR2 is SNEGSKA (reference sequence). These data belong to a study of early T cells in non-severe SARS-CoV-2 infection. Across the study: The study sequenced bulk RNA from unsorted whole blood, with chains unpaired.

Individual cDNA molecules each received unique molecular identifiers attached to them. TCRdb reprocessed the 5' RACE reads via MiXCR and lists one record per CDR3 protein. The sample has about 44,000 distinct CDR3 sequences, around a quarter seen once; the top ten hold 4% to 5%. Overall study findings and caveats: CD4 and private specificities were missed by VDJdb matching, which favored anti-spike CD8 responses.

The V gene is TRBV20-1, the J gene TRBJ1-1; D is possibly TRBD1 (5 bases). The input for sequencing was whole blood, taken at baseline. The sequence came from an adult who was a healthcare worker with PCR-confirmed SARS-CoV-2 infection or an uninfected control (not recorded which). The CDR3 sequence: CSAPTRANTEAFF. The CDR3 nucleotides read TGCAGTGCTCCTACCAGGGCGAACACTGAAGCTTTCTTT.